This T cell receptor (beta chain) comes out of a study of early T cells in non-severe SARS-CoV-2 infection. Whole-study context: Sequencing input comprised bulk RNA from unsorted whole blood; chain pairing was not available.

The table lists this clonotype with a few counts. A single record per CDR3 protein comes from TCRdb applying MiXCR to the 5' RACE reads. The table has roughly 51,000 distinct CDR3 sequences, roughly 10% seen once; the top ten hold 10%. The TCR comes from an adult who was a healthcare worker with PCR-confirmed SARS-CoV-2 infection or an uninfected control (not recorded which). Sequencing input: whole blood.

Here the CDR3 reads CASSSGQGATYEQYF. The CDR3 coding sequence is TGTGCCAGCAGCTCCGGACAGGGGGCAACCTACGAGCAGTACTTC. V and J are TRBV5-6 and TRBJ2-7; TRBD1 aligns across 11 bases. Germline-derived CDR1 and CDR2 are SGHDT and YYEEEE. The CDR3 has 15 amino acids. Trimming took 3 bases from V and 2 from J; bases not matched to a gene: 4.